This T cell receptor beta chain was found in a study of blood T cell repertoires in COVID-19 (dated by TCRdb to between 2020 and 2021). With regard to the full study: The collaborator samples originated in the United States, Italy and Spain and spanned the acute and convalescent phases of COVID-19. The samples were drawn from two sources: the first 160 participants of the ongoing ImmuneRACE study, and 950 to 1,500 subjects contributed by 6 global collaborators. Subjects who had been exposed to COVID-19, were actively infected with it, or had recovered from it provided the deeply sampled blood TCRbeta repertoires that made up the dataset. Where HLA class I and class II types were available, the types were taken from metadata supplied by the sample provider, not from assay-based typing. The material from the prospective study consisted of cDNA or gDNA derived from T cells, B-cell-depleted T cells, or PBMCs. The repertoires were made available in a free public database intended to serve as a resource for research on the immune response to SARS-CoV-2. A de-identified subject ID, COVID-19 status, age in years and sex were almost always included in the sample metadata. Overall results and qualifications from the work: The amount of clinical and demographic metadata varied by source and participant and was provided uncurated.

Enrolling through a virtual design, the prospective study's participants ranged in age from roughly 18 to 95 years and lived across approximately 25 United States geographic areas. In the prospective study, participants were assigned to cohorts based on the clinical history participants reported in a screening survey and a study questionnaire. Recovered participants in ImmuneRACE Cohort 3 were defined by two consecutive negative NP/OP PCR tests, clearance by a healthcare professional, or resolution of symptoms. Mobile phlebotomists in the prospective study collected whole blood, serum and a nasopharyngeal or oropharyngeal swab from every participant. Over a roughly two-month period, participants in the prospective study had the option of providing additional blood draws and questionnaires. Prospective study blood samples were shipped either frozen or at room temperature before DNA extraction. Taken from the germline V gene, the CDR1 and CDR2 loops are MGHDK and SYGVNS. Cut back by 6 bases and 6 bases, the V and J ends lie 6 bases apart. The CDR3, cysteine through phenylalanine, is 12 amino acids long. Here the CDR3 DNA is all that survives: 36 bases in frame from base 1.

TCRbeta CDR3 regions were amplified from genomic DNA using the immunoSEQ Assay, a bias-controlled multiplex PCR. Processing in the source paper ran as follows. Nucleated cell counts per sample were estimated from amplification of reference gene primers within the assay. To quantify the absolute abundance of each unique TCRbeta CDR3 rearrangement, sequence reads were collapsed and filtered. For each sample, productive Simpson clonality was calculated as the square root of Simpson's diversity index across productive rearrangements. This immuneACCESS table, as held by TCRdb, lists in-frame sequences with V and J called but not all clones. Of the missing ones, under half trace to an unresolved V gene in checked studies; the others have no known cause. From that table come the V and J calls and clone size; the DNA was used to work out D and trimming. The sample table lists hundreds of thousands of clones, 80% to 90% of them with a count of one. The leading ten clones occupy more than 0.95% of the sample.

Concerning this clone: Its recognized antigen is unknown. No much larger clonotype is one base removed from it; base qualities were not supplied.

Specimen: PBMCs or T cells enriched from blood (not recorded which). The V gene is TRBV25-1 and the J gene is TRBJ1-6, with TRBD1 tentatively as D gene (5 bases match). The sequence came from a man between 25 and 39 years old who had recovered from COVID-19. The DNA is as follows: TGTGCCAGCAGGGGGGGTAATTCACCCCTCCACTTT. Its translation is CASRGGNSPLHF. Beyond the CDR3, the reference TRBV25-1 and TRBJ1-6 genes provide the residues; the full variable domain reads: EADIYQTPRYLVIGTGKKITLECSQTMGHDKMYWYQQDPGMELHLIHYSYGVNSTEKGDLSSESTVSRIRTEHFPLTLESARPSHTSQYLCASRGGNSPLHFGNGTRLTVT.